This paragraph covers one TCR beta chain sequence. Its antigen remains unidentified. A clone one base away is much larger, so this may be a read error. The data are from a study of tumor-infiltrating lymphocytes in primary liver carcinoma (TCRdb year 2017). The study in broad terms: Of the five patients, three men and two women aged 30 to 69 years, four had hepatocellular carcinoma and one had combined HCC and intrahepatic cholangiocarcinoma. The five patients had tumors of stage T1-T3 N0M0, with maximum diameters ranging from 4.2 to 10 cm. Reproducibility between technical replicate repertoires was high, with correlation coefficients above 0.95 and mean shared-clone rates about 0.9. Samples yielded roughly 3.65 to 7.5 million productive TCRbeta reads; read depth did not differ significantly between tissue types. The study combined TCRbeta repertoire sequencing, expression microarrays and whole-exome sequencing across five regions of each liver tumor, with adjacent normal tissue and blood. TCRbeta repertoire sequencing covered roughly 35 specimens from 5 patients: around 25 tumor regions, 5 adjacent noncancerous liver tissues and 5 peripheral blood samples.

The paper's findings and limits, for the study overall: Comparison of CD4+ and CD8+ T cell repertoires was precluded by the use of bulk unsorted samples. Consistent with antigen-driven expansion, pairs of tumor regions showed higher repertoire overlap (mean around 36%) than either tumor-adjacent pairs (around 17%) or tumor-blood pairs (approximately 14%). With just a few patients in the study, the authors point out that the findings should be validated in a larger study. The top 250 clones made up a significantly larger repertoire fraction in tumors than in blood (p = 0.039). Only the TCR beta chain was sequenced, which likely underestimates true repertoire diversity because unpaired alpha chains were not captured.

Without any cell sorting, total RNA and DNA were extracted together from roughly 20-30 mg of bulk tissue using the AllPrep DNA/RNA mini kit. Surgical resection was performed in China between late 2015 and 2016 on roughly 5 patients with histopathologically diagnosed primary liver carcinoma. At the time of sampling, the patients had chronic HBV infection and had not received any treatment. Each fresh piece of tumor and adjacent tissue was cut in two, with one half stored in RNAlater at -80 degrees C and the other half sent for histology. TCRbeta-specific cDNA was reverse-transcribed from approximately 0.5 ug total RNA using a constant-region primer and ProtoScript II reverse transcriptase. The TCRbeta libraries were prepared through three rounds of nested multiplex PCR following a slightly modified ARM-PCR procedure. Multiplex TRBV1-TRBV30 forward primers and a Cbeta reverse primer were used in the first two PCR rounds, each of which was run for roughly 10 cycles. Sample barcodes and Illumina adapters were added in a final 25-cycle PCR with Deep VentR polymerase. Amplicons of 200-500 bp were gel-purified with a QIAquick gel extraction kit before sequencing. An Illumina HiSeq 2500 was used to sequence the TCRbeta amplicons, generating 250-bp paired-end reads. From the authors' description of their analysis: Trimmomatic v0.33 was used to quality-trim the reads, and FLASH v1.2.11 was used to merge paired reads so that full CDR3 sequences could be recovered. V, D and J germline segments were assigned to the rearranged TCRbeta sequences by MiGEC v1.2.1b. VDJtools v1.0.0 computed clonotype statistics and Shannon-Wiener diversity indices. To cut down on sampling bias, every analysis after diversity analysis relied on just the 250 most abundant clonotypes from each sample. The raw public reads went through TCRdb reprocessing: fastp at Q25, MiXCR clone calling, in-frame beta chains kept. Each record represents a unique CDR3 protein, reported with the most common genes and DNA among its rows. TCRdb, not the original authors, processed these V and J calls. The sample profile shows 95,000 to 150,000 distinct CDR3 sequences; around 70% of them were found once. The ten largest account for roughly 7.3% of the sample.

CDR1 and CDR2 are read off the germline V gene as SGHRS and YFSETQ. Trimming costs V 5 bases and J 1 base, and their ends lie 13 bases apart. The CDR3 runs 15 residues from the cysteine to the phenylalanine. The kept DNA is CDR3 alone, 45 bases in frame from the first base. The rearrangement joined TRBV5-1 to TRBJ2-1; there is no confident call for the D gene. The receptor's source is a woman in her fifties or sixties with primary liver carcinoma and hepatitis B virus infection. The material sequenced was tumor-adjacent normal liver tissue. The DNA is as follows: TGCGCCAGCAGGCCAGGCACCGGATCCTACAATGAGCAGTTCTTC. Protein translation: CASRPGTGSYNEQFF.